Detailed here is one TCR beta chain. At one end the junction does not follow the germline gene, possibly because of a read error. TCRdb processed the reads anew with MiXCR; each CDR3 protein has one entry. The table has under 300,000 distinct CDR3 sequences, 29% seen once. The CDR3 runs to 14 residues. Germline values: CDR1 MNHEY, CDR2 SVGAGI. This specimen belongs to a study of kidney transplant recipient with SARS-CoV-2 infection. Sequencing used a blood sample, obtained at baseline and on day 111 from a kidney transplant recipient. This rearrangement joins TRBV6-5 to TRBJ1-1; no reliable D call. The receptor was isolated from a male patient aged 25-45 years who had COVID-19 and was a kidney transplant recipient. Some T cells may be provided by the graft donor. The chain's CDR3 is CASSDGGKVGRRLF. The CDR3 DNA reads TGTGCCAGCAGTGACGGAGGAAAGGTCGGCAGGAGGCTCTTT.